The entry below describes one TCR beta chain. A much bigger clone sits one base away, suggesting this may be a read error. This record belongs to a study of tumor and adjacent non-tumor tissue in lung cancer. At the level of the study: There were 11 to 13 adenocarcinoma, 2 squamous cell carcinoma and 1 small cell lung cancer cases. Patients were aged about 31 to 85, some 10 men and 4 to 6 women, stage I to III.

The template was RNA from unsorted bulk tissue. The ends were cut back, 1 base at V and 4 bases at J, with 13 bases in the middle. Germline assignment: CDR1 LGHNA and CDR2 YSLEER. This CDR3 spans 15 amino acids. TCRbeta libraries were built with three rounds of nested PCR, modified from ARM-PCR. TCRdb passed the multiplex PCR reads through MiXCR, listing each CDR3 protein once. The data show roughly 200,000 distinct CDR3 sequences, with 60% to 85% seen just once and about 23% held by the top ten. The source material was lung tumor tissue. The V gene is TRBV4-3, the J gene TRBJ1-2, with D perhaps TRBD1 (6 bases). This clonotype originated in a man between 60 and 70 years old with non-small cell lung cancer. The CDR3 loop is CASSQAFGQCYGYTF. The CDR3 DNA sequence: TGCGCCAGCAGCCAAGCCTTTGGACAGTGCTATGGCTACACCTTC.